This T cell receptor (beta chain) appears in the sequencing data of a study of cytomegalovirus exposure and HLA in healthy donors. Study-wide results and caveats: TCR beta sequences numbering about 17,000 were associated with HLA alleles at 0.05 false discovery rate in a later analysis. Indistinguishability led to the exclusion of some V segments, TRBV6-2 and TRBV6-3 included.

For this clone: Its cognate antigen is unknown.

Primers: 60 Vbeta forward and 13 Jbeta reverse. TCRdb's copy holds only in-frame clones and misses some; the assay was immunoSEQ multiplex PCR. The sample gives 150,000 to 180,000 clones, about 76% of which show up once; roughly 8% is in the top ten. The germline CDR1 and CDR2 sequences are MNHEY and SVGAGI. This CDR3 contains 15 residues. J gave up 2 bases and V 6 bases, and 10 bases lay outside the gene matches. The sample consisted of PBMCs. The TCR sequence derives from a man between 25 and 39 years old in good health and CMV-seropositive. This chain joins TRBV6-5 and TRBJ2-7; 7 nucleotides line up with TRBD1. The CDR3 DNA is TGTGCCAGCAGCCAGGGACAGACTTCACCCTACGAGCAGTACTTC. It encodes CASSQGQTSPYEQYF.